These T cell receptor beta chains were read from a single sample in a study of blood T cell repertoires in COVID-19. Libraries were prepared by immunoSEQ multiplex PCR; TCRdb keeps only in-frame clonotypes and omits some of them. The repertoire consists of 100,000 to 150,000 clones, with around 80% occurring once and the leading ten covering around 4%. Specimen: peripheral blood. Source of these receptors: a woman aged 50 to 60 with acute or convalescent COVID-19. Each CDR3 is given with its conserved first and last residue. A D gene is named only where the DNA matches it firmly. The listing skips clone size in some rows; elsewhere it reads once, few, many or a size class.

V gene: TRBV18
J gene: TRBJ2-3
D gene: TRBD1
clone size: NA
CDR3 protein: CASSPNRGVADTQYF
CDR3 DNA: TGTGCCAGCTCACCCAACAGGGGAGTAGCAGATACGCAGTATTTT

V gene: TRBV10-3
J gene: TRBJ2-2
D gene: NA
clone size: NA
CDR3 protein: CAISGGTLNTGELFF
CDR3 DNA: TGTGCCATCAGTGGGGGGACTCTGAACACCGGGGAGCTGTTTTTT

V gene: TRBV19
J gene: TRBJ1-6
D gene: NA
clone size: once
CDR3 protein: CASSIDASGYAPLHF
CDR3 DNA: TGTGCCAGTAGTATAGATGCATCGGGATATGCACCCCTCCACTTT

V gene: TRBV5-4
J gene: TRBJ1-1
D gene: NA
clone size: NA
CDR3 protein: CASSPGPPKDTEAFF
CDR3 DNA: TGTGCCAGCAGTCCAGGCCCCCCAAAGGACACTGAAGCTTTCTTT

V gene: TRBV2
J gene: TRBJ2-7
D gene: TRBD2
clone size: NA
CDR3 protein: CASSGELAGYEQYF
CDR3 DNA: TGTGCCAGTTCCGGCGAACTAGCGGGATACGAGCAGTACTTC

V gene: TRBV6-5
J gene: TRBJ1-2
D gene: NA
clone size: NA
CDR3 protein: CASSYEAHYGYTF
CDR3 DNA: TGTGCCAGCAGTTACGAAGCCCACTATGGCTACACCTTC

V gene: TRBV2
J gene: TRBJ1-6
D gene: TRBD1
clone size: NA
CDR3 protein: CASSATGGNSPLHF
CDR3 DNA: TGTGCCAGCAGCGCGACAGGGGGCAATTCACCCCTCCACTTT

V gene: TRBV6-1
J gene: TRBJ1-2
D gene: TRBD1
clone size: NA
CDR3 protein: CASSVGRGTAYLGGYTF
CDR3 DNA: TGTGCCAGCAGTGTCGGTAGGGGGACAGCCTATTTAGGGGGCTACACCTTC

V gene: TRBV5-6
J gene: TRBJ1-2
D gene: TRBD1
clone size: NA
CDR3 protein: CASSWGTEYGYTF
CDR3 DNA: TGTGCCAGCAGCTGGGGGACAGAATATGGCTACACCTTC

V gene: TRBV28
J gene: TRBJ1-1
D gene: NA
clone size: NA
CDR3 protein: CASSHTKGVNTEAFF
CDR3 DNA: TGTGCCAGCAGCCACACCAAGGGGGTGAACACTGAAGCTTTCTTT

V gene: TRBV28
J gene: TRBJ1-2
D gene: NA
clone size: NA
CDR3 protein: CASSLYAGIDGYTF
CDR3 DNA: TGTGCCAGCAGTTTATATGCAGGGATCGATGGCTACACCTTC

V gene: TRBV2
J gene: TRBJ1-3
D gene: NA
clone size: NA
CDR3 protein: CASSKLRDSAGNTIYF
CDR3 DNA: TGTGCCAGCAGTAAATTGCGGGACTCAGCCGGAAACACCATATATTTT

V gene: TRBV5-4
J gene: TRBJ2-1
D gene: NA
clone size: NA
CDR3 protein: CASSRPPGNEQFF
CDR3 DNA: TGTGCCAGCAGCCGGCCCCCGGGAAATGAGCAGTTCTTC

V gene: TRBV24-1
J gene: TRBJ1-1
D gene: NA
clone size: NA
CDR3 protein: CATSDLHGTTEAFF
CDR3 DNA: TGTGCCACCAGTGATTTGCACGGTACCACTGAAGCTTTCTTT

V gene: TRBV19
J gene: TRBJ1-4
D gene: TRBD1
clone size: few
CDR3 protein: CASSPRDRDEKLFF
CDR3 DNA: TGTGCCAGTAGTCCTCGGGACAGAGATGAAAAACTGTTTTTT

V gene: TRBV28
J gene: TRBJ1-5
D gene: NA
clone size: few
CDR3 protein: CASSETGQPQHF
CDR3 DNA: TGTGCCAGCAGCGAGACAGGCCAGCCCCAGCATTTT

V gene: TRBV10-3
J gene: TRBJ2-5
D gene: NA
clone size: NA
CDR3 protein: CAISGGKETQYF
CDR3 DNA: TGTGCCATCAGTGGAGGAAAAGAGACCCAGTACTTC

V gene: TRBV9
J gene: TRBJ1-2
D gene: NA
clone size: NA
CDR3 protein: CASRGVGYTF
CDR3 DNA: TGTGCCAGCAGGGGCGTCGGCTACACCTTC

V gene: TRBV3-1/TRBV3-2
J gene: TRBJ2-4
D gene: NA
clone size: NA
CDR3 protein: CASSQGVSKAKNIQYF
CDR3 DNA: TGTGCCAGCAGCCAAGGAGTAAGTAAAGCCAAAAACATTCAGTACTTC

V gene: TRBV11-2
J gene: TRBJ1-6
D gene: TRBD1
clone size: NA
CDR3 protein: CASSYWDRGKDNSPLHF
CDR3 DNA: TGTGCCAGCAGCTATTGGGACAGGGGTAAAGATAATTCACCCCTCCACTTT

V gene: TRBV5-1
J gene: TRBJ1-3
D gene: NA
clone size: few
CDR3 protein: CASSRDIGNTIYF
CDR3 DNA: TGCGCCAGCAGCAGGGACATTGGAAACACCATATATTTT

V gene: TRBV19
J gene: TRBJ2-1
D gene: NA
clone size: NA
CDR3 protein: CASSMGLPYNEQFF
CDR3 DNA: TGTGCCAGTAGTATGGGACTTCCTTACAATGAGCAGTTCTTC

V gene: TRBV5-1
J gene: TRBJ2-7
D gene: NA
clone size: NA
CDR3 protein: CASRAGESSYEQYF
CDR3 DNA: TGCGCCAGCAGAGCGGGTGAGAGCTCCTACGAGCAGTACTTC

V gene: TRBV6-1
J gene: TRBJ1-5
D gene: TRBD1
clone size: NA
CDR3 protein: CASAADRPQPQHF
CDR3 DNA: TGTGCCAGCGCAGCGGACAGGCCCCAGCCCCAGCATTTT

V gene: TRBV3-1/TRBV3-2
J gene: TRBJ2-7
D gene: NA
clone size: NA
CDR3 protein: CASSQAQGVDEQYF
CDR3 DNA: TGTGCCAGCAGCCAAGCACAGGGAGTCGACGAGCAGTACTTC

V gene: TRBV4-1
J gene: TRBJ1-4
D gene: TRBD1
clone size: NA
CDR3 protein: CASSQSPVRGRSEKLFF
CDR3 DNA: TGCGCCAGCAGCCAGAGCCCCGTCAGGGGGCGGAGTGAAAAACTGTTTTTT

V gene: TRBV28
J gene: TRBJ2-3
D gene: NA
clone size: NA
CDR3 protein: CASRKGGVARPSTDTQYF
CDR3 DNA: TGTGCCAGCAGGAAAGGAGGGGTAGCGAGACCTAGCACAGATACGCAGTATTTT

V gene: TRBV6-5
J gene: TRBJ1-2
D gene: NA
clone size: NA
CDR3 protein: CASSYGFRTGYTF
CDR3 DNA: TGTGCCAGCAGTTACGGATTCCGGACAGGCTACACCTTC

V gene: TRBV6-5
J gene: TRBJ2-7
D gene: TRBD1
clone size: NA
CDR3 protein: CASKLDRLEQYF
CDR3 DNA: TGTGCCAGCAAATTGGACAGGCTTGAGCAGTACTTC

V gene: TRBV28
J gene: TRBJ2-7
D gene: TRBD2
clone size: NA
CDR3 protein: CASSLMTSGSYEQYF
CDR3 DNA: TGTGCCAGCAGTTTGATGACTAGCGGGAGTTACGAGCAGTACTTC

V gene: TRBV6-5
J gene: TRBJ1-1
D gene: NA
clone size: NA
CDR3 protein: CASSLPVEMNTEAFF
CDR3 DNA: TGTGCCAGCAGTCTCCCGGTAGAAATGAACACTGAAGCTTTCTTT

V gene: TRBV5-1
J gene: TRBJ2-5
D gene: TRBD2
clone size: once
CDR3 protein: CASSGGTSRETQYF
CDR3 DNA: TGCGCCAGCAGCGGGGGGACTAGCCGGGAGACCCAGTACTTC

V gene: TRBV5-8
J gene: TRBJ2-3
D gene: NA
clone size: once
CDR3 protein: CASSLGHITDTQYF
CDR3 DNA: TGTGCCAGCAGCTTGGGACACATCACAGATACGCAGTATTTT

V gene: TRBV5-1
J gene: TRBJ2-5
D gene: TRBD1
clone size: NA
CDR3 protein: CASSRGQSGETQYF
CDR3 DNA: TGCGCCAGCAGCCGGGGACAGTCGGGGGAGACCCAGTACTTC

V gene: TRBV3-1/TRBV3-2
J gene: TRBJ1-2
D gene: NA
clone size: NA
CDR3 protein: CASSQGGRVYGYTF
CDR3 DNA: TGTGCCAGCAGCCAGGGGGGGCGGGTCTATGGCTACACCTTC

V gene: TRBV21-1
J gene: TRBJ2-7
D gene: NA
clone size: NA
CDR3 protein: CASSQGQAYEQYF
CDR3 DNA: TGTGCCAGCAGTCAGGGACAGGCCTACGAGCAGTACTTC

V gene: TRBV5-4
J gene: TRBJ2-2
D gene: NA
clone size: NA
CDR3 protein: CASSGGGHTGELFF
CDR3 DNA: TGTGCCAGCAGTGGGGGGGGCCACACCGGGGAGCTGTTTTTT

V gene: TRBV3-1/TRBV3-2
J gene: TRBJ1-3
D gene: NA
clone size: NA
CDR3 protein: CASSQGQRNTIYF
CDR3 DNA: TGTGCCAGCAGCCAAGGACAGAGAAACACCATATATTTT

V gene: TRBV2
J gene: TRBJ1-6
D gene: NA
clone size: NA
CDR3 protein: CASSEESGSYNSPLHF
CDR3 DNA: TGTGCCAGCAGTGAAGAGTCAGGCTCCTATAATTCACCCCTCCACTTT

V gene: TRBV29-1
J gene: TRBJ1-2
D gene: NA
clone size: NA
CDR3 protein: CSVENRVYGYTF
CDR3 DNA: TGCAGCGTTGAGAACAGAGTCTATGGCTACACCTTC

V gene: TRBV15
J gene: TRBJ2-1
D gene: TRBD2
clone size: NA
CDR3 protein: CATSSTSGASWSYNEQFF
CDR3 DNA: TGTGCCACCAGCAGCACTAGCGGGGCTAGTTGGTCCTACAATGAGCAGTTCTTC

V gene: TRBV24-1
J gene: TRBJ2-3
D gene: NA
clone size: NA
CDR3 protein: CATSDSTASEDTQYF
CDR3 DNA: TGTGCCACCAGTGATTCGACAGCCAGTGAAGATACGCAGTATTTT

V gene: TRBV11-3
J gene: TRBJ2-2
D gene: NA
clone size: few
CDR3 protein: CASSLGQSRFLDTGELFF
CDR3 DNA: TGTGCCAGCAGCTTAGGACAGTCCCGTTTCCTTGACACCGGGGAGCTGTTTTTT

V gene: TRBV29-1
J gene: TRBJ2-5
D gene: TRBD2
clone size: NA
CDR3 protein: CSVAGTSGQETQYF
CDR3 DNA: TGCAGCGTCGCAGGGACTAGCGGACAAGAGACCCAGTACTTC

V gene: TRBV28
J gene: TRBJ1-5
D gene: NA
clone size: NA
CDR3 protein: CASSLTGDYQPQHF
CDR3 DNA: TGTGCCAGCAGTTTAACGGGGGATTATCAGCCCCAGCATTTT

V gene: TRBV19
J gene: TRBJ1-5
D gene: NA
clone size: once
CDR3 protein: CASSINGDQPQHF
CDR3 DNA: TGTGCCAGTAGTATTAATGGAGATCAGCCCCAGCATTTT

V gene: TRBV10-2
J gene: TRBJ1-1
D gene: NA
clone size: NA
CDR3 protein: CASSPRLENTEAFF
CDR3 DNA: TGCGCCAGCAGTCCTCGACTCGAGAACACTGAAGCTTTCTTT

V gene: TRBV6-1
J gene: TRBJ1-2
D gene: NA
clone size: NA
CDR3 protein: CASSENGAYGYTF
CDR3 DNA: TGTGCCAGCAGTGAGAATGGGGCCTATGGCTACACCTTC

V gene: TRBV5-5
J gene: TRBJ2-7
D gene: NA
clone size: NA
CDR3 protein: CASSLGVSYEQYF
CDR3 DNA: TGTGCCAGCAGCTTAGGGGTTTCCTACGAGCAGTACTTC

V gene: TRBV3-1/TRBV3-2
J gene: TRBJ1-1
D gene: NA
clone size: NA
CDR3 protein: CASSQDQGLGEAFF
CDR3 DNA: TGTGCCAGCAGCCAAGATCAGGGGCTCGGTGAAGCTTTCTTT

V gene: TRBV7-6
J gene: TRBJ1-1
D gene: NA
clone size: NA
CDR3 protein: CASSYVQGATEAFF
CDR3 DNA: TGTGCCAGCAGCTACGTACAGGGCGCCACTGAAGCTTTCTTT

V gene: TRBV6-5
J gene: TRBJ2-7
D gene: TRBD1
clone size: NA
CDR3 protein: CASRPPGTVEQYF
CDR3 DNA: TGTGCCAGCAGACCCCCTGGGACAGTCGAGCAGTACTTC

V gene: TRBV28
J gene: TRBJ2-1
D gene: TRBD2
clone size: once
CDR3 protein: CASALAGGYNEQFF
CDR3 DNA: TGTGCCAGCGCTCTAGCGGGAGGGTACAATGAGCAGTTCTTC

V gene: TRBV5-1
J gene: TRBJ1-2
D gene: TRBD1
clone size: NA
CDR3 protein: CASRPTGTGDNYGYTF
CDR3 DNA: TGCGCCAGCAGGCCTACCGGGACAGGAGATAACTATGGCTACACCTTC

V gene: TRBV5-6
J gene: TRBJ1-1
D gene: NA
clone size: few
CDR3 protein: CASSRATEAFF
CDR3 DNA: TGTGCCAGCAGCCGAGCCACTGAAGCTTTCTTT